The entry that follows covers one T cell receptor beta chain sequence. The time point is: healthy volunteer bleed at 6 weeks. Unfractionated whole blood was the source from which total RNA was extracted. As processed by the authors: Approximately 100,000 TCRs per sample was the median, with a range of roughly 23,224 to 690,600. One entry per CDR3 protein, called by TCRdb with MiXCR from the RACE reads. TCRdb's processing, not the study's, gives the V and J calls here. The sample has under 90,000 distinct CDR3 sequences, approximately 8% seen once. V was shortened by 8 bases and J by 0 bases, with 9 bases between the two germline ends. CDR1 and CDR2 from the germline V gene are SEHNR and FQNEAQ (reference sequence). The CDR3 is 13 residues long. The data belong to a study of human T cells and chemical hapten exposure.

The chain links TRBV7-9 to TRBJ2-3, with a possible D match to TRBD1 (5 bases). The specimen was whole blood. The sequence came from a male donor in good health. Some clones in this sample may be carry-over from other donors' samples. This chain's CDR3 is CASQGTSTDTQYF. The CDR3 DNA follows: TGTGCCAGCCAGGGCACTAGCACAGATACGCAGTATTTT.